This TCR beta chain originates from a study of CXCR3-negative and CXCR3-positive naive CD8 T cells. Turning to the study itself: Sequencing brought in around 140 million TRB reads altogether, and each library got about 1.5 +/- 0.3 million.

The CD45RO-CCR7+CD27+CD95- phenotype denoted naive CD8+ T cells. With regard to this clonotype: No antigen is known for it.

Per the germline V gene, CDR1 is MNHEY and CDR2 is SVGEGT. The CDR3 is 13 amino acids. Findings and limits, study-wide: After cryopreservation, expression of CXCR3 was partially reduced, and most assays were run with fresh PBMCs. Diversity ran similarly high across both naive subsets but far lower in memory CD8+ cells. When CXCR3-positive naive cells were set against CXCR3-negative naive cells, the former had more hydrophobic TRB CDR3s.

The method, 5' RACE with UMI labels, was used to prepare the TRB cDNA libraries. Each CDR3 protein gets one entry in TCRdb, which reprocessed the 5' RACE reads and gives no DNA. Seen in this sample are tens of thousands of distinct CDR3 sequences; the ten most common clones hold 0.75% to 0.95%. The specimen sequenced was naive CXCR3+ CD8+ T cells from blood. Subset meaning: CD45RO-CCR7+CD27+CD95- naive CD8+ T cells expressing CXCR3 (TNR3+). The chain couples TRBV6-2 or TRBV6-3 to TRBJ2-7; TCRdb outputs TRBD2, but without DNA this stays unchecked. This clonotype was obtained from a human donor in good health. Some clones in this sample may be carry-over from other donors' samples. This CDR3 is CASAPGYSYEQYF.